Described below is a single T cell receptor beta chain sequence and its context. The data were obtained in a study of T cell responses to AZD1222 COVID-19 vaccine. The protocol was immunoSEQ multiplex PCR, while the TCRdb copy is restricted to in-frame clones and leaves out a portion. The table records roughly 130,000 clones, about 93% of them present only once. Germline assignment: CDR1 MNHEY and CDR2 SVGEGT. This CDR3 is built from 13 residues. The germline V and J ends were trimmed by 5 bases and 7 bases, with 9 bases remaining between them. The sequence was collected from an adult who received the AZD1222 COVID-19 vaccine. V and J are TRBV6-2 or TRBV6-3 and TRBJ1-6; a weak D match, TRBD1 (5 bases). Sequenced material: peripheral blood, taken 28 days after the second AZD1222 dose. The CDR3 nucleotides read TGTGCCAGCAGTCGGAGACAGAATTCACCCCTCCACTTT. Its translation is CASSRRQNSPLHF.